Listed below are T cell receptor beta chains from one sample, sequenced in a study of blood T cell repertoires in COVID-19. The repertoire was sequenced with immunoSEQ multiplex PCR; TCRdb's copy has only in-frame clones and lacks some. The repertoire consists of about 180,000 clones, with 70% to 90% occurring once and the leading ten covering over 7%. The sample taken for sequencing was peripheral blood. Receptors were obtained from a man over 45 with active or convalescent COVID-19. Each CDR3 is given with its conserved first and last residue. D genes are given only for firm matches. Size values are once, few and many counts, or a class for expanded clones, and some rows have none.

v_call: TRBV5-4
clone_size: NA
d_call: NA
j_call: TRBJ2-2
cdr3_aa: CASSTGQPNTGELFF
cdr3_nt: TGTGCCAGCAGCACGGGACAACCGAACACCGGGGAGCTGTTTTTT

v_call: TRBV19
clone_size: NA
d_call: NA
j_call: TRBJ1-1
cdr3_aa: CASSSRDTQVNTEAFF
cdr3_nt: TGTGCCAGTAGTTCCCGGGACACCCAGGTGAACACTGAAGCTTTCTTT

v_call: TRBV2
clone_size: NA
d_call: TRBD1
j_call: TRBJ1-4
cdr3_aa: CASLDRGTTNEKLFF
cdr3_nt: TGTGCCAGCTTGGACAGGGGGACAACTAATGAAAAACTGTTTTTT

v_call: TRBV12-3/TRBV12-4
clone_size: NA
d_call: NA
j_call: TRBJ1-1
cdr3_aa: CASSLGQTEAFF
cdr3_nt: TGTGCCAGCAGTTTAGGGCAGACTGAAGCTTTCTTT

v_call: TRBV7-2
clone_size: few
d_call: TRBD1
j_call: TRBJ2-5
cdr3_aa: CASSPYRQGAGETQYF
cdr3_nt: TGTGCCAGCAGCCCCTATCGCCAGGGGGCGGGGGAGACCCAGTACTTC

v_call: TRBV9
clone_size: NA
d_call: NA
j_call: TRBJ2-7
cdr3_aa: CASSVDQVPLYEQYF
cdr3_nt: TGTGCCAGCAGCGTAGATCAGGTCCCCCTATACGAGCAGTACTTC

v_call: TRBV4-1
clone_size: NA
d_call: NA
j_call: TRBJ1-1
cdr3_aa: CASTRAGVSEAFF
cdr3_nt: TGCGCCAGCACCCGGGCAGGGGTCTCTGAAGCTTTCTTT

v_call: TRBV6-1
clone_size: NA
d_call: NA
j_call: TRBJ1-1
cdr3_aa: CASSEVSRPRAFF
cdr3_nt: TGTGCCAGCAGTGAAGTTAGTAGACCGAGGGCTTTCTTT

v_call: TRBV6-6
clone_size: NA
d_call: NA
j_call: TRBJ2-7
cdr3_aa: CASAEGGTYEQYF
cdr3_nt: TGTGCCAGCGCCGAGGGGGGGACTTACGAGCAGTACTTC

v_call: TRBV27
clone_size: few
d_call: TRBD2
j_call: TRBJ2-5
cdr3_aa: CASRDGASGGETQYF
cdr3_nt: TGTGCCAGCAGGGATGGGGCTAGCGGGGGGGAGACCCAGTACTTC

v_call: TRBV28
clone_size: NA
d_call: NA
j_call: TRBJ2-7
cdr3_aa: CASSLSGYEQYF
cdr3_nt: TGTGCCAGCAGTTTATCCGGGTACGAGCAGTACTTC

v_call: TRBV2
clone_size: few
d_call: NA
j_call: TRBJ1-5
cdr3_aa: CASRRQAGSNQPQHF
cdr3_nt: TGTGCCAGCAGAAGACAGGCAGGGAGCAATCAGCCCCAGCATTTT

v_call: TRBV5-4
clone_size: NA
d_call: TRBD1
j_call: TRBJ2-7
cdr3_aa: CASSLGPGQGRGEQYF
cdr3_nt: TGTGCCAGCAGCTTGGGACCGGGACAGGGCCGGGGCGAGCAGTACTTC

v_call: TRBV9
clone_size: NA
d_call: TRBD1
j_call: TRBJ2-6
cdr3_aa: CASSMWTGMSSGANVLTF
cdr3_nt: TGTGCCAGCAGCATGTGGACAGGGATGAGCTCTGGGGCCAACGTCCTGACTTTC

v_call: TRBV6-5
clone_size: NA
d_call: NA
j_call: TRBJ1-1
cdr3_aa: CASSLEGGTTEAFF
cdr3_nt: TGTGCCAGCAGCCTTGAGGGGGGGACCACTGAAGCTTTCTTT

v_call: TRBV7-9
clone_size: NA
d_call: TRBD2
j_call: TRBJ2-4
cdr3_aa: CASSQLAGQAKNIQYF
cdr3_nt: TGTGCCAGCAGCCAACTAGCGGGCCAAGCCAAAAACATTCAGTACTTC

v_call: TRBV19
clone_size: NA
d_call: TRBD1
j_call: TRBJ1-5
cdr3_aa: CASTVGTAYQPQHF
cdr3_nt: TGTGCCAGTACCGTCGGGACAGCCTATCAGCCCCAGCATTTT

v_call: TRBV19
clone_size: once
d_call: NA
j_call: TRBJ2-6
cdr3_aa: CASSTTGRSGANVLTF
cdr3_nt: TGTGCCAGTAGTACGACAGGCCGCTCTGGGGCCAACGTCCTGACTTTC

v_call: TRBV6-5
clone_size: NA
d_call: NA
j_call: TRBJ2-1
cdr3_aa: CASSSPTGYNEQFF
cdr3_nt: TGTGCCAGCAGTTCCCCAACAGGTTACAATGAGCAGTTCTTC

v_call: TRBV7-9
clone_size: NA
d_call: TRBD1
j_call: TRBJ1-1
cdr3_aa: CASSFAGTGGDTEAFF
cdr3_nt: TGTGCCAGCAGCTTTGCCGGGACAGGGGGTGACACTGAAGCTTTCTTT